The T cell receptor (beta chain) under discussion was sequenced for a study of blood T cells in healthy people across ages (dated by TCRdb to about 2015). In the study overall: In model experiments, template switching captured about one uniquely barcoded TCR beta cDNA molecule for every two T cells. Using deep sequencing normalized with unique cDNA molecular identifiers, the study measured how TCR beta repertoire diversity changes with age. Donors were grouped into four age groups: young (average roughly 17 years), middle-aged (39), aged (around 56) and long-lived (82). Donors of different ages were randomly distributed across sequencing lanes to avoid experimental bias. The study analyzed two additional independent replicas of 1 million unique cDNA reads from the same blood draw for two donors, one aged 18 to 29 and one aged 80 or older.

Looking up the germline V gene yields CDR1 MNHEY and CDR2 SVGEGT. Its CDR3 holds 13 amino acids, cysteine through phenylalanine. Only the CDR3 DNA is retained, 39 bases long and in frame from the first base. Notes on this clonotype: Its antigen is currently not known. The record has no base qualities; no much larger clone is one base away.

Libraries were prepared through 5' RACE. The listed sequencing device is Illumina HiSeq 2500. The second PCR ran for roughly 6 to 11 cycles and used a J-beta primer mix along with a sample-barcoded 5' primer. A unique molecular identifier was introduced onto each TCR beta cDNA molecule by a template-switch 5' adaptor carrying 12 random nucleotides. Each sample yielded at least 3 million CDR3-containing paired-end reads. First-strand cDNA synthesis was performed from all RNA using the Mint cDNA synthesis kit, with priming by a TRBC-specific oligonucleotide. After uracil-DNA glycosylase treatment, a first 18-cycle PCR used universal primers M1SS and BC2_uni_R on all cDNA. The study's processing was this. Normalization of each sample was performed by random selection of 1 million high-quality reads, each carrying a distinct molecular identifier. Reads sharing molecular identifiers were discarded rather than binned into consensus sequences. MiTCR, with a Q25 quality threshold and the strictest error-elimination algorithm, was used for CDR3 identification, clonotype clustering and error correction. A nonparametric unseen species model with Euler transformation was used to estimate lower-bound total TCR beta diversity. In TCRdb, the public reads were trimmed at Q25 with fastp and aligned with MiXCR, with productive beta chains retained. Each entry merges the rows of one CDR3 protein and shows their most common DNA and genes. TCRdb's processing, not the study's, gives the V and J calls here. This sample holds about 1.8 million distinct CDR3 sequences; around 48% were observed only once. Approximately 2.1% of the sample is in the top ten clones.

General conclusions and limits of the study: The CMV infection status of donors was not known, potentially confounding age-related changes in expanded clonotypes. Observed TCR beta diversity per million T cells fell roughly linearly with age, and a significant reduction was already apparent by age roughly 40. Conclusive comparison of naive and antigen-experienced compartments was prevented by the profiling of bulk unsorted PBMCs. A strong correlation was found between observed TCR beta diversity and the percentage of naive T cells measured by flow cytometry. Estimates of total diversity based on one million sequenced T cells were considered lower bounds and underestimates. Compared with the aged group, more naive CD4+ T cells, fewer expanded clones and increased TCR diversity were shown by the long-lived group, suggesting age selection.

Systemically healthy Caucasian individuals from Russia, roughly 40 in total and aged roughly 6 to 100 years, were included as donors. Each donor gave around 9.9 milliliters of peripheral blood, collected into EDTA-treated Vacutainer tubes. Ficoll-Paque density-gradient centrifugation was used to isolate PBMCs, with at least 6.5 million per sample. Trizol reagent was used to extract total RNA from the PBMCs, yielding at least 6 micrograms per sample. For every donor, an aliquot of PBMCs went through flow cytometry to measure the percentages of naive CD45RAhigh/CD27high T cells. The sequence links TRBV6-2 or TRBV6-3 to TRBJ2-7, with TRBD2 as a weak D call on 6 bases. The J call may be incorrect, as the DNA end agrees better with TRBJ2-5. Sequenced input: blood. This TCR derives from a woman aged 35 to 49 in good health. The CDR3 is CASSGRLEETQYF. The DNA sequence reads TGTGCCAGCAGTGGACGACTAGAAGAGACCCAGTACTTC.